A selection of T cell receptor beta chains follows, all from one sample in a study of T cells in Graves' hyperthyroidism and ophthalmopathy. TCRdb processed the multiplex PCR reads anew with MiXCR; each CDR3 protein has one entry. The table includes 620,000 or so distinct CDR3 sequences, about 14% detected once. The sequenced material came from blood. All receptors come from a woman between 45 and 65 years old with Graves' ophthalmopathy. Both conserved end residues are part of each CDR3. D genes are given only for firm matches. For some rows the clone size is stated as once, few or many, or as a class when expanded; others skip it.

v_gene	j_gene	abundance	d_gene	len	CDR3aa	CDR3nt
TRBV6-5	TRBJ2-7	many	TRBD2	17	CASSYEKLAGVFGEQYF	TGTGCCAGCAGTTACGAAAAACTAGCGGGAGTCTTCGGCGAGCAGTACTTC
TRBV2	TRBJ2-2	many	-	16	CASSPMGGRTGGELFF	TGTGCCAGCTCGCCTATGGGGGGGCGCACCGGCGGGGAGCTGTTTTTT
TRBV18	TRBJ2-1	many	-	15	CASSPPRAELNEQFF	TGTGCCAGCTCACCACCCCGGGCCGAATTGAATGAGCAGTTCTTC
TRBV5-1	TRBJ1-1	many	-	15	CASSLVGGRNTEAFF	TGCGCCAGCAGCTTGGTTGGGGGCCGGAACACTGAAGCTTTCTTT
TRBV27	TRBJ2-7	many	-	13	CASSGLPGGEQYF	TGTGCCAGCAGTGGCCTTCCCGGCGGCGAGCAGTACTTC
TRBV19	TRBJ2-1	-	TRBD2	16	CASSIRGLADYNEQFF	TGTGCCAGTAGTATAAGGGGACTAGCGGACTACAATGAGCAGTTCTTC
TRBV20-1	TRBJ2-3	many	TRBD2	14	CSARTSGRQDTQYF	TGCAGTGCTAGGACTAGCGGGAGACAAGATACGCAGTATTTT
TRBV18	TRBJ2-5	many	TRBD2	15	CASSPDSGSVETQYF	TGTGCCAGCTCACCAGATAGCGGGAGCGTAGAGACCCAGTACTTC
TRBV20-1	TRBJ1-1	-	-	16	CSARWWGDIRNTEASF	TGCAGTGCTAGATGGTGGGGGGACATTAGGAACACTGAAGCTTCCTTT
TRBV4-3	TRBJ2-4	many	-	15	CASSQTPGTQNIQYF	TGCGCCAGCAGCCAAACCCCAGGGACCCAAAACATTCAGTACTTC
TRBV19	TRBJ2-1	-	TRBD2	13	CASKGLVSLEQFF	TGTGCCAGTAAAGGACTAGTTAGTCTTGAGCAGTTCTTC
TRBV5-1	TRBJ2-1	few	TRBD2	18	CASSLGLLAGGEGNEQFF	TGCGCCAGCAGCTTGGGGCTACTGGCGGGAGGGGAGGGTAATGAGCAGTTCTTC